Following are 18 T cell receptor beta chains from one sample sequenced in a study of OX40 agonist ivuxolimab in advanced cancers. Clones were read by immunoSEQ multiplex PCR, and TCRdb kept only the in-frame ones, dropping some. The sample has 45,000 to 65,000 clones; approximately 80% are singletons. The sequences come from CD4+ or CD8+ T cells sorted from blood, collected in a trial of the OX40 agonist ivuxolimab. These receptors were taken from an adult with an advanced solid tumor such as melanoma, head and neck, liver or kidney cancer.

This rearrangement joins TRBV30 to TRBJ2-2; D may be TRBD1 (5 bases). There are 14 residues in the CDR3. Germline V gives CDR1 GTSNPN, CDR2 SVGIG (reference sequence). V dropped 0 bases and J dropped 11 bases, with 16 bases sitting between them. CDR3 loop: CAWSVFLRESELFF. The CDR3 coding sequence is TGTGCCTGGAGTGTATTCCTCAGGGAAAGTGAGCTGTTTTTT.

V gene TRBV2 combines with J gene TRBJ2-1, with TRBD2 identical over 10 bases. Trimming cost V 4 bases and J 7 bases; bases outside gene matches: 13. This CDR3 is 17 amino acids long. Germline CDR1 SNHLY, CDR2 FYNNEI. The CDR3 DNA reads as TGTGCCAGCAGTGCCAGCGGGGGGGCCTCCCCTAGGAATGAGCAGTTCTTC. As protein: CASSASGGASPRNEQFF.

The chain employs TRBV18 and TRBJ1-1; TRBD1 might be the D (5 bases). Germline CDR1 is KGHSH and CDR2 is LQKENI. The CDR3 loop spans 14 amino acids. V was cut by 1 base and J by 3 bases, with 9 bases left in between. Written as DNA, the CDR3 is TGTGCCAGCTCACCACGGGGGAGCGACACTGAAGCTTTCTTT. Amino acids: CASSPRGSDTEAFF.

The genes are TRBV4-1 and TRBJ2-3; the match to TRBD2 covers 8 bases. Unmatched junction bases numbered 6, after V lost 1 base and J lost 6 bases. The length of the CDR3 is 15 residues. Germline values: CDR1 MGHRA, CDR2 YSYEKL. This CDR3 is CASSQVGGAPDTQYF. CDR3 coding DNA: TGCGCCAGCAGCCAAGTCGGGGGGGCCCCGGATACGCAGTATTTT.

J is TRBJ2-6 and V is TRBV7-9; 8 bases align to TRBD1. There are 17 residues in the CDR3. Germline loops: CDR1 SEHNR, CDR2 FQNEAQ (reference sequence). Trimming removed 1 base from V and 4 bases from J; junction bases left unmatched: 6. Here the CDR3 reads CASSLVLQGAGANVLTF. In DNA, the CDR3 is TGTGCCAGCAGCTTAGTTCTTCAGGGGGCGGGGGCCAACGTCCTGACTTTC.

The rearrangement uses TRBV5-1 and TRBJ2-2, with 11 bases identical to TRBD2. Germline V gene data show CDR1 as SGHRS and CDR2 as YFSETQ. This CDR3 is built from 17 residues. V dropped 4 bases and J dropped 0; count of bases not matched to a gene: 5. The CDR3 here is CASSTLAGDANTGELFF. CDR3 bases: TGCGCCAGCAGCACACTAGCGGGGGACGCGAACACCGGGGAGCTGTTTTTT.

There are a few counts of this clone. The J gene is TRBJ2-5, the V gene TRBV7-2; D is unresolved. V was pared by 5 bases and J by 1 base, with 8 bases between. The CDR3 covers 13 residues. Germline CDR1 SGHTA, CDR2 FQGNSA. The CDR3 protein is CASSPGAQETQYF. The CDR3 nucleotides are TGTGCCAGCAGCCCCGGCGCCCAAGAGACCCAGTACTTC. The full variable domain, its missing parts supplied by reference TRBV7-2 and TRBJ2-5, is GAGVSQSPSNKVTEKGKDVELRCDPISGHTALYWYRQSLGQGLEFLIYFQGNSAPDKSGLPSDRFSAERTGGSVSTLTIQRTQQEDSAVYLCASSPGAQETQYFGPGTRLLVL.

The chain has TRBV18 and TRBJ2-2; D uncertain. The CDR3 sequence is 17 residues long. Germline lookup yields CDR1 KGHSH and CDR2 LQKENI. Trimming left V 1 base short and J 4 bases short, with 16 bases between. CDR3 coding DNA: TGTGCCAGCTCACCACTCCCTAAGACTGCGACCACCGGGGAGCTGTTTTTT. Translated, it gives CASSPLPKTATTGELFF.

The chain couples TRBV25-1 to TRBJ1-2, with D possibly matching TRBD1 (5 bases). CDR3 size: 15 residues. Trimming stripped 3 bases from V and 4 bases from J, with 15 bases between. Per the germline V gene, CDR1 is MGHDK and CDR2 is SYGVNS. Here the CDR3 reads CASSEGQEGPYGYTF. The CDR3 DNA is TGTGCCAGCAGTGAGGGGCAGGAAGGCCCCTATGGCTACACCTTC.

The rearrangement links TRBV16 to TRBJ2-1, with D perhaps being TRBD1 or TRBD2 (5 bases each). CDR1 KGHSY and CDR2 FQNENV come from the germline V gene. This CDR3 contains 10 residues. V lost 4 bases and J 10 bases, leaving 5 bases between the germline ends. The CDR3 spells CASSRDEQFF. CDR3 bases: TGTGCCAGCAGCCGGGACGAGCAGTTCTTC. The full variable domain, in which reference TRBV16 and TRBJ2-1 provide the parts outside the CDR3, is GEEVAQTPKHLVRGEGQKAKLYCAPIKGHSYVFWYQQVLKNEFKFLISFQNENVFDETGMPKERFSAKCLPNSPCSLEIQATKLEDSAVYFCASSRDEQFFGPGTRLTVL.

This clone turned up a few times. The chain combines TRBV27 with TRBJ1-1; D might be TRBD1 (5 bases). V was clipped by 6 bases and J by 1 base, with 9 bases between them. CDR3 length equals 13 residues. CDR1 is MNHEY and CDR2 is SMNVEV in the germline V gene (reference sequence). The CDR3 here is CASSLGTNTEAFF. CDR3 DNA: TGTGCCAGCAGCCTAGGGACGAACACTGAAGCTTTCTTT.

The CDR3 loop is CASSLDREASGKNEQFF. CDR3 DNA: TGTGCCAGCAGCTTAGATCGAGAGGCTAGCGGGAAGAATGAGCAGTTCTTC. This chain joins TRBV11-2 and TRBJ2-1; 9 nucleotides align to TRBD2. The germline gives CDR1 SGHAT, CDR2 FQNNGV. The CDR3 contains 17 residues. V lost 0 bases and J lost 7; bases outside the gene matches: 10. The full variable domain, its missing parts supplied by reference TRBV11-2 and TRBJ2-1, is EAGVAQSPRYKIIEKRQSVAFWCNPISGHATLYWYQQILGQGPKLLIQFQNNGVVDDSQLPKDRFSAERLKGVDSTLKIQPAKLEDSAVYLCASSLDREASGKNEQFFGPGTRLTVL.

V gene TRBV5-1 combines with J gene TRBJ1-2; D gene unclear. V dropped 0 bases and J dropped 4 bases, with 10 bases sitting between them. CDR3 length: 14 residues. Germline CDR1 is SGHRS and CDR2 is YFSETQ. This chain's CDR3 is CASSLDGEAYGYTF. The DNA for the CDR3 is TGCGCCAGCAGCTTGGATGGGGAAGCCTATGGCTACACCTTC.

The V and J genes are TRBV27 and TRBJ1-5; 7 positions match TRBD1. Trimming took 6 bases from V and 4 from J; bases not matched to a gene: 21. Germline assignment: CDR1 MNHEY and CDR2 SMNVEV (reference sequence). The CDR3 runs to 19 residues. In DNA, the CDR3 is TGTGCCAGCAGGCCAGGGGGGTATGGGGCAGGGATCGAGAATCAGCCCCAGCATTTT. Amino acids: CASRPGGYGAGIENQPQHF.

The chain employs TRBV6-4 and TRBJ2-7, with D tentatively TRBD1 (5 bases). With 5 bases removed from V and 10 bases from J, the gap between germline ends came to 18 bases. The CDR3 contains 13 residues. The germline V gene has CDR1 MRHNA and CDR2 SNTAGT. The CDR3 DNA reads TGTGCCAGCAGTCTAGACCAAGGGGATCTACAGTACTTC. Amino acids: CASSLDQGDLQYF.

Regarding this clone: A far larger clone differs by one base, so this is likely a read error. This chain connects TRBV9 to TRBJ1-1, with D maybe TRBD1 (6 bases). With 3 bases removed from V and 4 bases from J, the gap between germline ends came to 16 bases. The CDR3 consists of 15 residues. Germline assignment: CDR1 SGDLS and CDR2 YYNGEE. Here the CDR3 DNA reads TGTGCCAGCAGCGGAGTTGGGGGGGCGGGCACTGAAGCTTTCTTT. It translates to CASSGVGGAGTEAFF.

The chain recombines TRBV5-1 with TRBJ2-7; weak D call: TRBD1 (5 bases). Germline V gene data show CDR1 as SGHRS and CDR2 as YFSETQ. V was cut by 5 bases and J by 3 bases, with 21 bases left in between. The CDR3 has 16 residues. The CDR3 DNA sequence: TGCGCCAGCAGTCAAAACTCAGACAGCCTGTTCTACGAGCAGTACTTC. It encodes CASSQNSDSLFYEQYF.

This chain uses TRBV5-8 with TRBJ1-5; 8 bases are shared with TRBD1. Germline assignment: CDR1 SGHTS and CDR2 YDEGEE. The CDR3 is made up of 15 amino acids. Trimming at V came to 4 bases and at J to 4 bases, leaving 7 bases not matched to a gene. CDR3 DNA: TGTGCCAGCAGCGCCGGGACAGGAATAAATCAGCCCCAGCATTTT. It is translated as CASSAGTGINQPQHF.